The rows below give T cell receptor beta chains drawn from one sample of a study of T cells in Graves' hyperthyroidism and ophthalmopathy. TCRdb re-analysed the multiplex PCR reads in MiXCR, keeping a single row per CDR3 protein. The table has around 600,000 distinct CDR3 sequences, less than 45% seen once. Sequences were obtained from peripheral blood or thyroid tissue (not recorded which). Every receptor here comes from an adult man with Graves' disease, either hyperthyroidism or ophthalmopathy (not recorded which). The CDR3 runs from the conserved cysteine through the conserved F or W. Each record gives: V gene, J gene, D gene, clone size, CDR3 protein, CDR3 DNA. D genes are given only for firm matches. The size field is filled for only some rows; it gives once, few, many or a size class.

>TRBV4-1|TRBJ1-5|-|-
CASSQGDIDQPQHF
TGCGCCAGCAGCCAAGGGGACATAGATCAGCCCCAGCATTTT
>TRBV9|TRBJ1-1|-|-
CASSVEGSGNTEAFF
TGTGCCAGCAGCGTAGAGGGCAGCGGGAACACTGAAGCTTTCTTT
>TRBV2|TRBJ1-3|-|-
CVSLLDGDGGNTIYF
TGTGTCAGCCTTTTAGACGGAGACGGTGGAAACACCATATATTTT
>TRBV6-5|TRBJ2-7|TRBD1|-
CASSYSGTVAEQYF
TGTGCCAGCAGTTACTCGGGGACAGTAGCCGAGCAGTACTTC
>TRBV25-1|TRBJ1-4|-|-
CAWSGGIATNEKLFF
TGTGCCTGGAGCGGCGGGATAGCAACTAATGAAAAACTGTTTTTT
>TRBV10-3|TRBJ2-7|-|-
CAISESEFSYEQYF
TGTGCCATCAGTGAGTCGGAATTCTCCTACGAGCAGTACTTC
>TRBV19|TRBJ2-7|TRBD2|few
CASSIRLAGFEQYF
TGTGCCAGTAGTATAAGACTAGCGGGATTCGAGCAGTACTTC
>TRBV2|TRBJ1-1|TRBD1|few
CASSERLRGPGTEAFF
TGTGCCAGCAGTGAAAGGCTCAGGGGGCCGGGCACTGAAGCTTTCTTT
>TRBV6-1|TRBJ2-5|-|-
CAISEAVTVRETQYF
TGTGCCATCAGTGAAGCCGTGACAGTTAGGGAGACCCAGTACTTC
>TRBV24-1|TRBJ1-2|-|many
CATSDGGMGYTF
TGTGCCACCAGTGACGGGGGGATGGGCTACACCTTC
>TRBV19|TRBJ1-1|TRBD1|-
CASSIGTGGTAFF
TGTGCCAGTAGTATTGGCACAGGGGGCACGGCTTTCTTT
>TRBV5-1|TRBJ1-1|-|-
CASSLAGPYTEAFF
TGCGCCAGCAGCTTGGCAGGCCCCTACACTGAAGCTTTCTTT
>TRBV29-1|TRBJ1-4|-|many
CSAYPGSIGEKLFF
TGCAGCGCATACCCAGGGAGCATAGGTGAAAAACTGTTTTTT
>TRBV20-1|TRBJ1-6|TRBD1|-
CSATDRGIGSPLHF
TGCAGTGCAACTGACAGGGGGATTGGGTCACCCCTCCACTTT
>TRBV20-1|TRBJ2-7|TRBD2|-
CNAVEGTSGSYEQYF
TGCAATGCTGTGGAAGGGACTAGCGGGAGTTACGAGCAGTACTTC
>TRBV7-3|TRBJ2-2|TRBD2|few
CASSLAGTSGKTNTGELFF
TGTGCCAGCAGCTTAGCGGGGACTAGCGGGAAAACGAACACCGGGGAGCTGTTTTTT
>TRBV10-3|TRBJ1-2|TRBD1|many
CAISEAGTGVYGYTF
TGTGCCATCAGCGAAGCCGGGACAGGGGTTTATGGCTACACCTTC
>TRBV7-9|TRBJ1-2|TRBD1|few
CASSPTWGQGVVGDGYTF
TGTGCCAGCAGCCCGACTTGGGGACAGGGTGTGGTCGGGGATGGCTACACCTTC
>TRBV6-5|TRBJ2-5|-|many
CASSYQEGTQYF
TGTGCCAGCAGTTACCAGGAGGGGACCCAGTACTTC
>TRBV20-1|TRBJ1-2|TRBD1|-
CSAEIQGTNYGYTF
TGCAGTGCGGAGATACAGGGGACGAACTATGGCTACACCTTC
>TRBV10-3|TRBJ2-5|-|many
CAISDGGRWETQYF
TGTGCCATCAGTGACGGAGGGAGGTGGGAGACCCAGTACTTC
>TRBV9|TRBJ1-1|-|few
CASSVGPMNTEAFF
TGTGCCAGCAGCGTGGGACCGATGAACACTGAAGCTTTCTTT
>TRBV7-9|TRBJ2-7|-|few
CASSYAIGSNYEQYF
TGTGCCAGCAGCTACGCCATCGGGTCCAACTACGAGCAGTACTTC
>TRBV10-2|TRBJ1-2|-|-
CASSESPGSGYTF
TGCGCCAGCAGTGAGTCGCCGGGATCGGGCTACACCTTC
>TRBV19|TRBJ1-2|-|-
CASSMTRDYGYTF
TGTGCCAGTAGTATGACCAGGGACTATGGCTACACCTTC
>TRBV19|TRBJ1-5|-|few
CASSILGTVAGQPQHF
TGTGCCAGTAGTATTCTCGGGACGGTGGCGGGTCAGCCCCAGCATTTT
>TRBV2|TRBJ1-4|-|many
CASSATEATNEKLFF
TGTGCCAGCAGTGCGACGGAAGCAACTAATGAAAAACTGTTTTTT
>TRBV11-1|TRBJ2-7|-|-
CASSQGVAIVRSASRLGDEQYF
TGTGCCAGCAGTCAAGGTGTAGCCATAGTTAGGAGTGCTAGTCGGCTGGGGGACGAGCAGTACTTC